The T cell receptor (beta chain) described here comes from a study of tumor-infiltrating lymphocytes in primary liver carcinoma. Study background: Ages ranged from 30 to 69, with HCC or mixed HCC-cholangiocarcinoma.

Total RNA amounting to 500 ng was the source from which TCR beta cDNA was made with a constant-region primer. Three nested multiplex PCR rounds, a slightly modified ARM-PCR method, built the TCR beta libraries. Both of the initial two PCR rounds ran for approximately 11 cycles and employed TRBV1-TRBV30 forward primers alongside a C-beta reverse primer. TCRdb recomputed calls from the multiplex PCR reads with MiXCR, one row per CDR3 protein. The sample has fewer than 200,000 distinct CDR3 sequences; around four fifths are singletons. Bulk tissue was left unsorted, and RNA and DNA were co-extracted from 20-30 mg of it. Every patient had chronic HBV infection and was treatment-naive. All tumor samples contained more than 85% viable tumor cells. Deletions cut 6 bases from V and 9 bases from J, with 15 bases between. CDR1 is MDHEN, CDR2 SYDVKM, per germline. The CDR3 is made up of 13 amino acids.

This chain joins TRBV28 and TRBJ2-1, with D tentatively TRBD2 (5 bases). Material for sequencing was tumor tissue from primary liver carcinoma. This TCR derives from a middle-aged man with primary liver carcinoma and hepatitis B virus infection. The CDR3 is CASSPGNRGEQFF. In nucleotides, the CDR3 is TGTGCCAGCAGCCCCGGGAATAGAGGTGAGCAGTTCTTC.